The 7 T cell receptor beta chains below come from one sample, sequenced in a study of blood T cell repertoires in COVID-19. The table came from immunoSEQ multiplex PCR; TCRdb's copy has only in-frame clones and leaves some out. The sample consists of 60,000 to 65,000 clones, about nine tenths of them appearing once. Sequenced sample: peripheral blood. The receptors originated from a human donor with active COVID-19. The donor label of this sample is uncertain.

This chain connects TRBV27 to TRBJ1-2; the D gene is possibly TRBD1 (5 bases). The germline V gene encodes CDR1 MNHEY and CDR2 SMNVEV (reference sequence). Trimming stripped 6 bases from V and 6 bases from J, with 17 bases between. This CDR3 has 14 residues. This chain's CDR3 is CASRLAGTPNGYTF. The CDR3 DNA sequence: TGTGCCAGCAGGCTCGCCGGGACTCCAAATGGCTACACCTTC.

The chain employs TRBV14 and TRBJ2-2, with 9 bases lining up with TRBD2. CDR3 length equals 15 residues. Germline V CDR1 and CDR2: SGHDN, FVKESK. V lost 5 bases, J lost 3 bases, and 4 bases stayed unmatched. The CDR3 nucleotides read TGTGCCAGCAGCGCCCGACTAGCGGACACCGGGGAGCTGTTTTTT. Its translation: CASSARLADTGELFF.

The V and J genes are TRBV4-3 and TRBJ2-1; TRBD2 is a possible D gene (5 bases). Germline V gene sequence: CDR1 LGHNA, CDR2 YSLEER. The CDR3 consists of 15 residues. V was trimmed by 0 bases and J by 3 bases, leaving 9 bases between them. Written as DNA, the CDR3 is TGCGCCAGCAGCCAAGATGGACTCCTCTACAATGAGCAGTTCTTC. Amino acid sequence: CASSQDGLLYNEQFF.

The rearrangement links TRBV7-8 to TRBJ2-7, with TRBD2 matching over 13 bases. Germline trimming cut 0 bases from V and 4 bases from J; bases unmatched to any gene: 6. The CDR3 is 17 amino acids. The germline CDR1 and CDR2 sequences are SGHVS and FQNEAQ. DNA for the CDR3: TGTGCCAGCAGCTTAGCCGGGACTAGCGGGGCCCAATACGAGCAGTACTTC. Its translation: CASSLAGTSGAQYEQYF.

The rearrangement joins TRBV7-2 to TRBJ2-2; D not resolved. With 4 bases removed from V and 3 bases from J, the gap between germline ends came to 9 bases. CDR3 length: 14 residues. Germline V CDR1 and CDR2: SGHTA, FQGNSA. The CDR3 here is CASSSPVYTGELFF. Here the CDR3 DNA reads TGTGCCAGCAGCTCCCCCGTGTACACCGGGGAGCTGTTTTTT.

The J gene is TRBJ1-5, the V gene TRBV6-2 or TRBV6-3, with 10 bases identical to TRBD1. Germline CDR1 and CDR2: MNHEY and SVGEGT. This CDR3 is 15 amino acids long. Germline trimming cut 6 bases from V and 6 bases from J; bases unmatched to any gene: 8. The CDR3 coding sequence is TGTGCCAGCAGGCCTGGGACAGGGGAGGGTCAGCCCCAGCATTTT. It translates to CASRPGTGEGQPQHF.

This chain uses TRBV29-1 with TRBJ2-7; the D gene is possibly TRBD2 (6 bases). Trimming took 1 base from V and 5 from J, leaving 15 bases between them. The CDR3 is 14 residues long. Per germline, CDR1 SQVTM and CDR2 ANQGSEA. CDR3 DNA sequence: TGCAGCGTTGAAGTTCTGGGGGTAGCGGACGAGCAGTACTTC. Amino acid sequence: CSVEVLGVADEQYF.